This T cell receptor beta chain was documented in a study of shared clonotypes between healthy human individuals. Genomic DNA (from each subset) was split evenly across several immunoSEQ plates. Some clones are missing from TCRdb's copy, which holds only in-frame ones; the method was immunoSEQ multiplex PCR. The sample yields roughly 490,000 clones, 79% seen once. The germline V gene has CDR1 SGHTA and CDR2 FQGNSA. The CDR3 is made up of 15 amino acids. The donors, all of them Caucasian adults, lived in Nashville, Tennessee. J is TRBJ2-5 and V is TRBV7-2; D could derive from TRBD1 or TRBD2 (5 bases each). The last part of the DNA fits TRBJ2-7 better; the J call may be wrong. The receptor was derived from a woman between 40 and 50 years old in good health. Some clones in this sample may be carry-over from other donors' samples. Sequenced sample: PBMCs. This CDR3 is CASSGSSGANYEQYF. The DNA for the CDR3 is TGTGCCAGCAGTGGCAGCTCCGGGGCCAACTACGAGCAGTACTTC.